This paragraph covers one T cell receptor (beta chain) sequence. Trimming took 5 bases from V and 0 from J, leaving 11 bases between them. Germline CDR1 SGHAT, CDR2 FQNNGV. The CDR3 has 15 residues. This sample was taken from a study of shared clonotypes between healthy human individuals. Assay: immunoSEQ multiplex PCR; the TCRdb copy retains only in-frame clones and omits some. Here the sample spans fewer than 600,000 clones, 75% to 80% being singletons. The V and J genes are TRBV11-2 and TRBJ1-3; D is undetermined. Sequencing was done on a sample of PBMCs. This TCR derives from a woman aged 40 to 50 in good health. Some clones in this sample may be carry-over from other donors' samples. The DNA for the CDR3 is TGTGCCAGCAGCGTCTACAGAGACTCTGGAAACACCATATATTTT. This codes for CASSVYRDSGNTIYF.